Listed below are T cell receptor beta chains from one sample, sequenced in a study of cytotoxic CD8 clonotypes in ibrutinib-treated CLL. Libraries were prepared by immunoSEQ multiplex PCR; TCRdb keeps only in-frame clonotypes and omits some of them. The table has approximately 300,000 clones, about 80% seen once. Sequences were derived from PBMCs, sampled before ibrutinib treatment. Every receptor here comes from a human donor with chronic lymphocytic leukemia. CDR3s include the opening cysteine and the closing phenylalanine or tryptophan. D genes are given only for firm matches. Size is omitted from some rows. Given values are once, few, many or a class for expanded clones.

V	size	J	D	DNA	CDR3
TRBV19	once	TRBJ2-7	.	TGTGCCAGTAGTATAGATGTCCAGCGAGCCTACGAGCAGTACTTC	CASSIDVQRAYEQYF
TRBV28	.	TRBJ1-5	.	TGTGCCAGCAGTTTAATGTCCCGGGACAATCAGCCCCAGCATTTT	CASSLMSRDNQPQHF
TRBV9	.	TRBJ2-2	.	TGTGCCAGCAGCGGGCCATCGAACACCGGGGAGCTGTTTTTT	CASSGPSNTGELFF
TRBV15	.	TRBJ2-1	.	TGTGCCACCAGCAGAGACATTAGAGGAAGTGAGCAGTTCTTC	CATSRDIRGSEQFF
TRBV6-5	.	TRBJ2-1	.	TGTGCCAGCAAGGAACAGGGTCGATTCTACGAGCAGTTCTTC	CASKEQGRFYEQFF
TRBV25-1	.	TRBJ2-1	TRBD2	TGTGCCAGCAGTGACCTTAGCGGGAGCTCCTACAATGAGCAGTTCTTC	CASSDLSGSSYNEQFF
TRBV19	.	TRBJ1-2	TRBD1	TGTGCCAGTAGTATTGGACAGGGTGCCTATGGCTACACCTTC	CASSIGQGAYGYTF
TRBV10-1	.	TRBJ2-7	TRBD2	TGCGCCAGCAGTGAGGGACTAGCCGAAGCCTACGAGCAGTACTTC	CASSEGLAEAYEQYF
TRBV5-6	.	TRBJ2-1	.	TGTGCCAGCAGCATCAGCCGGGAGGCAGGGGGCAATGAGCAGTTCTTC	CASSISREAGGNEQFF
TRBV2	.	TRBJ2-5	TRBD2	TGTGCCAGCAGTGTAGGGACTAGCGGGGGACAAGAGACCCAGTACTTC	CASSVGTSGGQETQYF
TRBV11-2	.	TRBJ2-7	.	TGTGCCAGCAGCTTGGATAGGGTTGGGGTCGTTGAGCAGTACTTC	CASSLDRVGVVEQYF
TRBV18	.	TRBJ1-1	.	TGTGCCAGCTCACCACCAGGAGTCAGGGTCGAAGGTGAAGCTTTCTTT	CASSPPGVRVEGEAFF
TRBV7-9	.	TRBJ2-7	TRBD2	TGTGCCAGCAGCGGTCCCATCAGCGGGAGCTTTATCTACGAGCAGTACTTC	CASSGPISGSFIYEQYF
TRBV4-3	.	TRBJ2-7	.	TGCGCCAGCAGCCAAGAGGAGGGCCCTGGCTCCTACGAGCAGTACTTC	CASSQEEGPGSYEQYF
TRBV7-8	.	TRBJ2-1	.	TGTGCCAGCAGCTTAAGAGGTCGGGGGCAGGGGTCTTACAATGAGCAGTTCTTC	CASSLRGRGQGSYNEQFF
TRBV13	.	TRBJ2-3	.	TGTGCCAGCAGCACGCACGATAGCGGAACTAGCACAGATACGCAGTATTTT	CASSTHDSGTSTDTQYF
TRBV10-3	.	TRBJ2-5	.	TGTGCCATCAGGCAAACAGGGTTTGAGGGAGAGACCCAGTACTTC	CAIRQTGFEGETQYF
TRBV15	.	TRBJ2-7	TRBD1	TGTGCCACCAGCAGAGATAAGGGGGCCTATAGCTCCTACGAGCAGTACTTC	CATSRDKGAYSSYEQYF
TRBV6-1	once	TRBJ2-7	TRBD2	TGTGCCAGCAGTGAACTAGCGGGGGCCTACGAGCAGTACTTC	CASSELAGAYEQYF
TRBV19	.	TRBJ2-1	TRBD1	TGTGCCAGTACCGCCGGGACAGGGTCCTTCACCTACAATGAGCAGTTCTTC	CASTAGTGSFTYNEQFF
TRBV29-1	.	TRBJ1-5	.	TGCAGCGTGGCCGGGGGGCCCAATCAGCCCCAGCATTTT	CSVAGGPNQPQHF
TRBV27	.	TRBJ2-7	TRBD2	TGTGCCAGCAGGTCGGGGGAGGGGGAGCAGTACTTC	CASRSGEGEQYF
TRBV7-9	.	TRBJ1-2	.	TGTGCCAGCAGCTTAGGCGGACGGTATGGCTACACCTTC	CASSLGGRYGYTF
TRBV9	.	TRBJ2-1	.	TGTGCCAGCAGCACTACTAGTTTGGGGAATGAGCAGTTCTTC	CASSTTSLGNEQFF
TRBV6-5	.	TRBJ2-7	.	TGTGCCACGCAAACTGGCCCTAACTACGAGCAGTACTTC	CATQTGPNYEQYF
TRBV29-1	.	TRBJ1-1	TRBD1	TGCAGCGGTACAGGGGTCGCACTCACTGAAGCTTTCTTT	CSGTGVALTEAFF
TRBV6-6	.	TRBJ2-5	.	TGTGCCAGCAGTTACTCGTTACTCAGGGACGAGACCCAGTACTTC	CASSYSLLRDETQYF
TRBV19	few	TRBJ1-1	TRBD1	TGTGCCAGTCAAGAGGACAGGGGGCTTGAAGCTTTCTTT	CASQEDRGLEAFF
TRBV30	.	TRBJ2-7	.	TGTGCCTGGGTAGACGGAACCTCCTACGAGCAGTACTTC	CAWVDGTSYEQYF
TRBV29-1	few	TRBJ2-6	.	TGCAGCGTTGAAGGGGCCAACGTCCTGACTTTC	CSVEGANVLTF
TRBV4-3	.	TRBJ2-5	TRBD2	TGCGCCAGCAGCCGACTAGCGGGGGAGACCCAGTACTTC	CASSRLAGETQYF
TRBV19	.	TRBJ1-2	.	TGTGCCAGTAGTTTAAATCCGGGACGAGAGGGCTACACCTTC	CASSLNPGREGYTF
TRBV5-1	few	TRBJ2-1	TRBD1	TGCGCCAGCAGCACCCGGGACAGTAGATTCAATGAGCAGTTCTTC	CASSTRDSRFNEQFF
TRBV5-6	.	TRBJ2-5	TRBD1	TGTGCCAGCAGCCCTAGACAGGGGGAGGAGACCCAGTACTTC	CASSPRQGEETQYF